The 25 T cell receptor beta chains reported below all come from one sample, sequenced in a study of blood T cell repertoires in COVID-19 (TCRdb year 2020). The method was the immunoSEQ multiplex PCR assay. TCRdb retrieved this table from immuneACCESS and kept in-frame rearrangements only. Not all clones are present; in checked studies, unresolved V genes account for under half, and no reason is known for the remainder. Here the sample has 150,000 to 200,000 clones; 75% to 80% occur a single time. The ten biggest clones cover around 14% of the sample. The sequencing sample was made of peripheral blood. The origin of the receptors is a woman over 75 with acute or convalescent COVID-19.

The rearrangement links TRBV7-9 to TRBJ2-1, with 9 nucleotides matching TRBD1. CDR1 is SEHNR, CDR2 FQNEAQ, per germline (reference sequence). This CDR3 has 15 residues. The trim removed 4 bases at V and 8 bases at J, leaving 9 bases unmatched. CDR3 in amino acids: CASSSTGGRGDEQFF. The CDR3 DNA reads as TGTGCCAGCAGCTCGACAGGGGGGCGTGGGGATGAGCAGTTCTTC. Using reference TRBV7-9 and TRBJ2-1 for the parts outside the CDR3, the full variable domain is DTGVSQNPRHKITKRGQNVTFRCDPISEHNRLYWYRQTLGQGPEFLTYFQNEAQLEKSRLLSDRFSAERPKGSFSTLEIQRTEQGDSAMYLCASSSTGGRGDEQFFGPGTRLTVL.

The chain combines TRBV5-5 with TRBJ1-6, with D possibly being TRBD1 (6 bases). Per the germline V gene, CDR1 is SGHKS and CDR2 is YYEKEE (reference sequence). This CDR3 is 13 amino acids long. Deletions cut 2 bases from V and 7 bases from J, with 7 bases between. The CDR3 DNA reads TGTGCCAGCAGCTTACAGGGAAATTCACCCCTCCACTTT. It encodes CASSLQGNSPLHF.

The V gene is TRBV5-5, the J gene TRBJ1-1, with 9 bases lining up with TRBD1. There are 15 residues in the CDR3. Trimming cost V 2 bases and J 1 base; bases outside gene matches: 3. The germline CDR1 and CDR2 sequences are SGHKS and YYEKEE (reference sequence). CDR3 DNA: TGTGCCAGCAGCTTAACAGGGGGCAGGAACACTGAAGCTTTCTTT. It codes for CASSLTGGRNTEAFF.

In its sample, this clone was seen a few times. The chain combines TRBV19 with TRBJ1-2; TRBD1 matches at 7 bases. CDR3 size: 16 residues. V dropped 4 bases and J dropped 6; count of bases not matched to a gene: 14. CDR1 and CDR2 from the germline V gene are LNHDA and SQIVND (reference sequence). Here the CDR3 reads CASSTFPRGYMDGYTF. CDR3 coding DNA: TGTGCCAGTAGTACATTTCCCAGGGGGTATATGGATGGCTACACCTTC.

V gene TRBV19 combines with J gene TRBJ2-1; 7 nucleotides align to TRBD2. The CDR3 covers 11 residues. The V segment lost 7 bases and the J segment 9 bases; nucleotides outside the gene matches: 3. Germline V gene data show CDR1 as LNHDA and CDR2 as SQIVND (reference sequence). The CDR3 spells CASTQRGEQFF. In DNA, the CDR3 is TGTGCCAGTACCCAGCGGGGTGAGCAGTTCTTC.

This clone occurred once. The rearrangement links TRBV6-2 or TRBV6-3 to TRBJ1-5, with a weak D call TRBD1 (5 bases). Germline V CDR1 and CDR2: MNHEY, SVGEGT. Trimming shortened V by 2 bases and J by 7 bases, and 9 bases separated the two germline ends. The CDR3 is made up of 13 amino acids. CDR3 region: CASSYAGYQPQHF. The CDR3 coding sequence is TGTGCCAGCAGTTACGCAGGGTACCAGCCCCAGCATTTT.

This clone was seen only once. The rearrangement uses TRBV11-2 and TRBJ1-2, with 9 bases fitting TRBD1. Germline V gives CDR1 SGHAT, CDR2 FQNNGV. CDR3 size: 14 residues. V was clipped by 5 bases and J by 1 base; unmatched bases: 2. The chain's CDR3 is CASSRDRDNYGYTF. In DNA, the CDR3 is TGTGCCAGCAGCAGGGACAGGGATAACTATGGCTACACCTTC.

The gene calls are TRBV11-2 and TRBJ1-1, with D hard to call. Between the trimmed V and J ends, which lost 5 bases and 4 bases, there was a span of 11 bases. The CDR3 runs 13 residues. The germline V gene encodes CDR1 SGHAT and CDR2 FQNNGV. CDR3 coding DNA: TGTGCCAGCAGCCGGCTGACGGGCACTGAAGCTTTCTTT. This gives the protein CASSRLTGTEAFF.

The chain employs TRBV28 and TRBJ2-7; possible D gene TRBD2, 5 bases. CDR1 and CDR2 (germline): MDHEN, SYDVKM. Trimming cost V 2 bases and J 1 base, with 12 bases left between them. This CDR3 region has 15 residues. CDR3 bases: TGTGCCAGCAGTTTAATGGGAGACGCGTCCTACGAGCAGTACTTC. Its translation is CASSLMGDASYEQYF.

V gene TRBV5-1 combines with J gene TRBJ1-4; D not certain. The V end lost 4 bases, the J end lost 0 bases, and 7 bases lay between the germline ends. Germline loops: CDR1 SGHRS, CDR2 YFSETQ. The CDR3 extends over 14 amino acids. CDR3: CASSPTTTNEKLFF. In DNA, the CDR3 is TGCGCCAGCAGCCCGACAACAACTAATGAAAAACTGTTTTTT. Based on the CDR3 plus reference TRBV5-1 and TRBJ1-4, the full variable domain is KAGVTQTPRYLIKTRGQQVTLSCSPISGHRSVSWYQQTPGQGLQFLFEYFSETQRNKGNFPGRFSGRQFSNSRSEMNVSTLELGDSALYLCASSPTTTNEKLFFGSGTQLSVL.

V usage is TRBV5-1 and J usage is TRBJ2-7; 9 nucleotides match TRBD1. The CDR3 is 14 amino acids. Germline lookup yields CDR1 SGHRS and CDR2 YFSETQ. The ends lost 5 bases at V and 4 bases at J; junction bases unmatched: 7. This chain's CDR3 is CASRRTGGAYEQYF. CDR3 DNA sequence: TGCGCCAGCAGACGAACAGGGGGCGCATACGAGCAGTACTTC.

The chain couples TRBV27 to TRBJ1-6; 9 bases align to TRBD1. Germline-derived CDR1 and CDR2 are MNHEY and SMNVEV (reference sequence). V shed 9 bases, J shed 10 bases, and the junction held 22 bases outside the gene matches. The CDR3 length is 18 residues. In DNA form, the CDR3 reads TGTGCCAGTCATTGGAGCTCAACAGGGGGCGGGTTAGGGTCACCCCTCCACTTT. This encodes CASHWSSTGGGLGSPLHF.

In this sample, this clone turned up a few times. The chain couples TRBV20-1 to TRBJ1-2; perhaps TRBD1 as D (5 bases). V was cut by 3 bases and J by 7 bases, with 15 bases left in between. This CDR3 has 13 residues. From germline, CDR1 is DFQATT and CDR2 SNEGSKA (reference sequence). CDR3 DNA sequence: TGCAGTGCTAGTCGTCAGGGACTAAGTGGCTACACCTTC. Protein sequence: CSASRQGLSGYTF.

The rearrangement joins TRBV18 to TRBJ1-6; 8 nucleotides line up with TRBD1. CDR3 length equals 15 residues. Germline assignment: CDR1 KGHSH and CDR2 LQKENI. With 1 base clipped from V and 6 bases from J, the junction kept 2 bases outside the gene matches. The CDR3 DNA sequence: TGTGCCAGCTCACCACTCGGACAGGGTAATTCACCCCTCCACTTT. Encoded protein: CASSPLGQGNSPLHF. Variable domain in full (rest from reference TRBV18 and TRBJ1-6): NAGVMQNPRHLVRRRGQEARLRCSPMKGHSHVYWYRQLPEEGLKFMVYLQKENIIDESGMPKERFSAEFPKEGPSILRIQQVVRGDSAAYFCASSPLGQGNSPLHFGNGTRLTVT.

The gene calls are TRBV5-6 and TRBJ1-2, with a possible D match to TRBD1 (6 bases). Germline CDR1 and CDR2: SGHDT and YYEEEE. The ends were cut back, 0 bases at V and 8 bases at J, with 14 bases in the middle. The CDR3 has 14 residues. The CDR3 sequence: CASSLVGHRGGYTF. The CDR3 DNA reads TGTGCCAGCAGCTTGGTGGGACACCGTGGCGGCTACACCTTC.

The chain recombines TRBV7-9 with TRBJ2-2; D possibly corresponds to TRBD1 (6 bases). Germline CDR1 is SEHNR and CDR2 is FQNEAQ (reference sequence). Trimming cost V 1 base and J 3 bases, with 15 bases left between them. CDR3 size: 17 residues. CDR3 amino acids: CASSLGYREPDTGELFF. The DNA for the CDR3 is TGTGCCAGCAGCTTAGGGTACAGGGAGCCGGACACCGGGGAGCTGTTTTTT.

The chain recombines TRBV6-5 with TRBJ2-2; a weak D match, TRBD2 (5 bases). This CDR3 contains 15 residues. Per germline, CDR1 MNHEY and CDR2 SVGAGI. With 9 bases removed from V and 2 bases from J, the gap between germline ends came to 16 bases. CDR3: CASCLADLNTGELFF. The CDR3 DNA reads TGTGCCAGTTGCCTCGCGGACTTAAACACCGGGGAGCTGTTTTTT.

CDR3 loop: CASSLGTGMNQPQHF. The CDR3 region has the DNA TGTGCCAGCAGCTTAGGGACAGGGATGAATCAGCCCCAGCATTTT. The chain employs TRBV7-2 and TRBJ1-5; 8 bases map to TRBD1. Germline trimming cut 1 base from V and 4 bases from J; bases unmatched to any gene: 3. CDR3 length: 15 amino acids. Germline CDR1 reads SGHTA; CDR2 reads FQGNSA.

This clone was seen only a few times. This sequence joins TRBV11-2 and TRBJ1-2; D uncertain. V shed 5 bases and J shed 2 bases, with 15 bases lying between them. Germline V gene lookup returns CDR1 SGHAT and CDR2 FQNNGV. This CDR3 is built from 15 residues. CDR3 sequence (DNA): TGTGCCAGCAGCCCTAGTGGCAGCCTAAACTATGGCTACACCTTC. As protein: CASSPSGSLNYGYTF.

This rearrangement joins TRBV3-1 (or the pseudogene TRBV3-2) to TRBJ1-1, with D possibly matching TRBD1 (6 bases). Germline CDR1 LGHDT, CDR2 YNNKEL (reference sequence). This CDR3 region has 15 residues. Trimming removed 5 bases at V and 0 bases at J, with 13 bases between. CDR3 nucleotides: TGTGCCAGCAGCTCTCAGGGGAAGTTGAACACTGAAGCTTTCTTT. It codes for CASSSQGKLNTEAFF.

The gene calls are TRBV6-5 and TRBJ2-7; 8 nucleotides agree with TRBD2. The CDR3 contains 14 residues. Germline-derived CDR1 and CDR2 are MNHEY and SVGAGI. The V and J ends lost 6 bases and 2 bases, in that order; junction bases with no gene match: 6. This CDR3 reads CASRPTSGPYEQYF. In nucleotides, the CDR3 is TGTGCCAGCAGACCAACTAGCGGCCCCTACGAGCAGTACTTC.

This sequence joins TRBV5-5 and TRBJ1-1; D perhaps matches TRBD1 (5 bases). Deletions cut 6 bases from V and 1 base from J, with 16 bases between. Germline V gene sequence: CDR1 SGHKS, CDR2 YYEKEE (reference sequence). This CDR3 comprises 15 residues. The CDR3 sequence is CASTRLVQANTEAFF. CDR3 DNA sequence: TGTGCCAGCACCCGCTTGGTACAGGCGAACACTGAAGCTTTCTTT.

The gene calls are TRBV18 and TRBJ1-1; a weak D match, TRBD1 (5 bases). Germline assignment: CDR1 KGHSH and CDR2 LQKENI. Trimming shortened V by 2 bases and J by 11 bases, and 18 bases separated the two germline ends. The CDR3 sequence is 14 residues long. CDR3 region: CASSPSFQGDRAFF. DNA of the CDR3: TGTGCCAGCTCACCATCATTCCAGGGCGACCGGGCTTTCTTT.

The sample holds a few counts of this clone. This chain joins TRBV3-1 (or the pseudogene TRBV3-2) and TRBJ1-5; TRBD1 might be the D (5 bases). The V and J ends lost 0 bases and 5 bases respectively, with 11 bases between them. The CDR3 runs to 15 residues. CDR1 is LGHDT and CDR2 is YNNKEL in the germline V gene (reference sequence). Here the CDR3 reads CASSQDTGIYQPQHF. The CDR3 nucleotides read TGTGCCAGCAGCCAAGACACAGGTATATATCAGCCCCAGCATTTT.

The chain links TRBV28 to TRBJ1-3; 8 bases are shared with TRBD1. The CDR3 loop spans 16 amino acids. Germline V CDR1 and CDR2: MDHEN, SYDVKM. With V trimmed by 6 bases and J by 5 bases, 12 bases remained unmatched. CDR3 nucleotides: TGTGCCAGCAGAGATAGAAGACAGGGGTATCGAAACACCATATATTTT. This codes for CASRDRRQGYRNTIYF.